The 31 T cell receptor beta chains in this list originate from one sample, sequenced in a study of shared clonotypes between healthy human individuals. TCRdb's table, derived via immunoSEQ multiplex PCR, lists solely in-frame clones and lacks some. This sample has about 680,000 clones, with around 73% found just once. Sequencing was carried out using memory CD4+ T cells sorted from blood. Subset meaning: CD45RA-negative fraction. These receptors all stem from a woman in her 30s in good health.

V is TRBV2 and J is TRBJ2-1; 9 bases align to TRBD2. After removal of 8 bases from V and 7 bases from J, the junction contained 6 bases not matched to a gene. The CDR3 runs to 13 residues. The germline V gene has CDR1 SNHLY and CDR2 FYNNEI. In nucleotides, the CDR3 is TGTGCCAGCGGGCGGGAGGGCCTTAATGAGCAGTTCTTC. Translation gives CASGREGLNEQFF.

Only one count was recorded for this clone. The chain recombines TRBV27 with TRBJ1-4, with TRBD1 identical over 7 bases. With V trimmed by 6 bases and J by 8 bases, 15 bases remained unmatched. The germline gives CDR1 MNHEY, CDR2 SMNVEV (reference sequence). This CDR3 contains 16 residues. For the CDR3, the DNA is TGTGCCAGCAGACATATATACAGGGGAATAGGCGAAAAACTGTTTTTT. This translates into CASRHIYRGIGEKLFF.

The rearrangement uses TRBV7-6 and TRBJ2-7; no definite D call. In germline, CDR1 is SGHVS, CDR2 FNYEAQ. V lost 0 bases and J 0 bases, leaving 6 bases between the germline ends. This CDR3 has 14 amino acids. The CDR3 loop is CASSLAVLSYEQYF. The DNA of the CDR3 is TGTGCCAGCAGCTTAGCTGTTCTCTCCTACGAGCAGTACTTC.

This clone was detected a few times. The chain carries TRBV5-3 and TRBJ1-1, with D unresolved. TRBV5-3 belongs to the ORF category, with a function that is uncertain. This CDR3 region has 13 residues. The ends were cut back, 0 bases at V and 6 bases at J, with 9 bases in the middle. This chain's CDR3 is CARSLAIPPEAFF. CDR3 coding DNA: TGTGCCAGAAGCTTGGCGATTCCCCCTGAAGCTTTCTTT.

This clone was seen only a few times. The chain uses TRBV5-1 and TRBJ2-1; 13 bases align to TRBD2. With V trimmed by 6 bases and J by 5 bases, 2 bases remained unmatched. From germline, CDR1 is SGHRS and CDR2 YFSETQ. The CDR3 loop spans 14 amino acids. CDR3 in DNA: TGCGCCAGCAAAACTAGCGGGAGGGACAATGAGCAGTTCTTC. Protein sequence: CASKTSGRDNEQFF.

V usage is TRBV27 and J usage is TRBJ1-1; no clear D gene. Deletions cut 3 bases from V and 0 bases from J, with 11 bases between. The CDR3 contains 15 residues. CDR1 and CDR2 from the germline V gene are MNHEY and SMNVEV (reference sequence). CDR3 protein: CASSLGRGLNTEAFF. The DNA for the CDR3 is TGTGCCAGCAGTTTGGGTCGGGGTTTGAACACTGAAGCTTTCTTT.

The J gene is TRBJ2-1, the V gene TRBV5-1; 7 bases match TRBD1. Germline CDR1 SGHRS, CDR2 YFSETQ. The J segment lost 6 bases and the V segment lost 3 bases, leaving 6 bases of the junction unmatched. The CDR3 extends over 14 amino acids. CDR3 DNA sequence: TGCGCCAGCAGCTCCGGGACAGAGGTCAATGAGCAGTTCTTC. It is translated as CASSSGTEVNEQFF.

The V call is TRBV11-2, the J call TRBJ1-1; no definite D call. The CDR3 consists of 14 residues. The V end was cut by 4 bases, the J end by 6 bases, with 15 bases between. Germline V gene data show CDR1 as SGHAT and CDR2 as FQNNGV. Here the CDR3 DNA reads TGTGCCAGCAGCTCACAAGTTATTGAATCTGAAGCTTTCTTT. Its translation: CASSSQVIESEAFF.

The chain's CDR3 is CASRAGLANYEQYF. Written as DNA, the CDR3 is TGTGCCAGCAGGGCGGGACTAGCTAACTACGAGCAGTACTTC. The gene calls are TRBV2 and TRBJ2-5, with TRBD2 identical over 9 bases. The end of the DNA fits TRBJ2-7 better, so the J call may be wrong. The germline V gene has CDR1 SNHLY and CDR2 FYNNEI. The CDR3 length is 14 residues.

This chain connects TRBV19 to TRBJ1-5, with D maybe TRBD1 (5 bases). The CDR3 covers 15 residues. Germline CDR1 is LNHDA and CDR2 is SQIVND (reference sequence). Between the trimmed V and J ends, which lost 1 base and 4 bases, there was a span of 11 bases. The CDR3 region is CASSIAATDNQPQHF. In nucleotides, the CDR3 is TGTGCCAGTAGTATAGCCGCGACAGATAATCAGCCCCAGCATTTT.

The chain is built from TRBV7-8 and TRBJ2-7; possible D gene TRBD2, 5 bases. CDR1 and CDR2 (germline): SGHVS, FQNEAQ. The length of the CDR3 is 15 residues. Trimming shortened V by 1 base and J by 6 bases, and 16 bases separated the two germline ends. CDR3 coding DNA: TGTGCCAGCAGCTTAGAATCGGGGTACCGAGTCGAGCAGTACTTC. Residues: CASSLESGYRVEQYF.

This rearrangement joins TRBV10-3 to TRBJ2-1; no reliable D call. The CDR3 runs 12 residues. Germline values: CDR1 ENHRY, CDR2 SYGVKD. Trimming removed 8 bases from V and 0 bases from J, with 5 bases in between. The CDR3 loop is CAIGPSYNEQFF. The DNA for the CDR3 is TGTGCCATCGGTCCCTCCTACAATGAGCAGTTCTTC.

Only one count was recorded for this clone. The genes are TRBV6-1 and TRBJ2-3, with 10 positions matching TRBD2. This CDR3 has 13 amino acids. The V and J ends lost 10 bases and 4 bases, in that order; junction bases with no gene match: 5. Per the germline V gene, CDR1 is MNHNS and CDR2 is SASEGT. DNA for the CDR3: TGTGCCACTTCTAGCGGGAGCTCAGATACGCAGTATTTT. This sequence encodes CATSSGSSDTQYF.

CDR3 in DNA: TGTGCCAGCAGTGAATGGGGGGCAGGGATGGGCACCGGGGAGCTGTTTTTT. Amino acid sequence: CASSEWGAGMGTGELFF. This chain joins TRBV25-1 and TRBJ2-2; possibly TRBD1 or TRBD2 for D (6 bases each). This CDR3 has 17 residues. V lost 1 base, J lost 4 bases, and 16 bases lay in between. CDR1 and CDR2 from the germline V gene are MGHDK and SYGVNS.

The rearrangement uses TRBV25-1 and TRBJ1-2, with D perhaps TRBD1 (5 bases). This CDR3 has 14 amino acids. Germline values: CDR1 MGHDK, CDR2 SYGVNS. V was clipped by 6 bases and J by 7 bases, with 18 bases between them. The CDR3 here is CASSRGDGPFGYTF. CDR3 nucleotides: TGTGCCAGCAGCCGAGGGGACGGTCCTTTTGGCTACACCTTC.

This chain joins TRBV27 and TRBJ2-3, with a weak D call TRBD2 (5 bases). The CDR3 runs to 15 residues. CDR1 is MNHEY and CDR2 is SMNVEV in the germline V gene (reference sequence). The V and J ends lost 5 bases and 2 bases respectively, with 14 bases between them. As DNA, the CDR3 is TGTGCCAGCAGTAGCGAGGGCCGCCCCACAGATACGCAGTATTTT. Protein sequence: CASSSEGRPTDTQYF.

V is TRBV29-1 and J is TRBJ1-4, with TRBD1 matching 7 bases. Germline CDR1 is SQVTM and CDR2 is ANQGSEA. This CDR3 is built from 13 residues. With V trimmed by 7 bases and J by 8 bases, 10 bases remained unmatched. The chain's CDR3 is CSGQQGFGEKLFF. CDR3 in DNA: TGCAGCGGCCAACAGGGGTTTGGGGAAAAACTGTTTTTT.

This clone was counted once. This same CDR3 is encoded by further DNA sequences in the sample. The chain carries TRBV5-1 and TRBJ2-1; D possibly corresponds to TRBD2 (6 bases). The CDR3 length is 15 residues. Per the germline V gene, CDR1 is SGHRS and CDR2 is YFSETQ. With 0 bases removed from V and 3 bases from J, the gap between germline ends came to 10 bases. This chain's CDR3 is CASSLDSGDYNEQFF. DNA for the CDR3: TGCGCCAGCAGCTTGGATAGCGGAGACTACAATGAGCAGTTCTTC.

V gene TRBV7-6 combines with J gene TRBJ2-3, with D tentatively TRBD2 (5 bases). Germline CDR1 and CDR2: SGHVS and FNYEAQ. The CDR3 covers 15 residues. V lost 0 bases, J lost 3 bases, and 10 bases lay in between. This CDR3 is CASSLAQTGTDTQYF. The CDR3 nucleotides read TGTGCCAGCAGCTTAGCGCAGACGGGAACAGATACGCAGTATTTT.

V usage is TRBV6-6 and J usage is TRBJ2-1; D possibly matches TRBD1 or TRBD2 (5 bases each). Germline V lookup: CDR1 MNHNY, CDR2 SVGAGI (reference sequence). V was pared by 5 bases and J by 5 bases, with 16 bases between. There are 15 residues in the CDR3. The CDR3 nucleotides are TGTGCCAGCAGTCCCGGTCCAGGGAGAAACAATGAGCAGTTCTTC. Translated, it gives CASSPGPGRNNEQFF.

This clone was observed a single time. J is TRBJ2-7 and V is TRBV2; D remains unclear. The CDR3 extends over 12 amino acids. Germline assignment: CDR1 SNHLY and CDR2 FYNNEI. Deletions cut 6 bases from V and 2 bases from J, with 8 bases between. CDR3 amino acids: CASRRFTYEQYF. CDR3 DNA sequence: TGTGCCAGCAGACGCTTCACCTACGAGCAGTACTTC.

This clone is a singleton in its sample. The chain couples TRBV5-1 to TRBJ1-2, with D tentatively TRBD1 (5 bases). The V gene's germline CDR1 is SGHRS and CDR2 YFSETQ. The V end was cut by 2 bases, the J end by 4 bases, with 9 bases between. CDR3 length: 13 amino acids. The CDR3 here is CASSFTGGYGYTF. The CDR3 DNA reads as TGCGCCAGCAGCTTTACAGGTGGCTATGGCTACACCTTC. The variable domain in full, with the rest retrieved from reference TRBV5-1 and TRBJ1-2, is KAGVTQTPRYLIKTRGQQVTLSCSPISGHRSVSWYQQTPGQGLQFLFEYFSETQRNKGNFPGRFSGRQFSNSRSEMNVSTLELGDSALYLCASSFTGGYGYTFGSGTRLTVV.

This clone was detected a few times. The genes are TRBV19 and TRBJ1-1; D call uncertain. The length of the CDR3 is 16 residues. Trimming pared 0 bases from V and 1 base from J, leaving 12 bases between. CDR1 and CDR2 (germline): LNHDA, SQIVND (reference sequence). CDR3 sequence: CASSIDSRLPNTEAFF. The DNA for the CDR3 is TGTGCCAGTAGTATAGATTCGCGCCTACCGAACACTGAAGCTTTCTTT.

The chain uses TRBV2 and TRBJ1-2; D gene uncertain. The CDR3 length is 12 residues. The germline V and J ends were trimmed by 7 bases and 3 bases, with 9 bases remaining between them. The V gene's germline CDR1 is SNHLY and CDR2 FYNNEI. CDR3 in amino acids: CASNMGDYGYTF. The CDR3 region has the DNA TGTGCCAGCAATATGGGAGACTATGGCTACACCTTC.

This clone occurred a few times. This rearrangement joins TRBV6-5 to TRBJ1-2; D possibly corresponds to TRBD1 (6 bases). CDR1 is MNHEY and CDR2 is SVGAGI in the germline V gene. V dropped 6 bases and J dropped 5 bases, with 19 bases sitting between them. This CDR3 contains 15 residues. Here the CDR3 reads CASSLLGGRGYGYTF. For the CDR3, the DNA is TGTGCCAGCAGCCTCCTAGGGGGGAGGGGGTATGGCTACACCTTC.

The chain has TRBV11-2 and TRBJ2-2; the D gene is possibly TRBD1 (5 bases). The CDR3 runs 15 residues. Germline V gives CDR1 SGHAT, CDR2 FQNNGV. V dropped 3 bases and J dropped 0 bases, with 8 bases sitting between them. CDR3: CASSFSRANTGELFF. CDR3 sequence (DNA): TGTGCCAGCAGCTTTAGCAGGGCGAACACCGGGGAGCTGTTTTTT.

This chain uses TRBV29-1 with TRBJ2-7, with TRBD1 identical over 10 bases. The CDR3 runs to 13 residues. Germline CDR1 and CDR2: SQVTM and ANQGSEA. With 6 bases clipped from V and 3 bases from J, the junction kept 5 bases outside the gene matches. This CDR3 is CSVPGQGNYEQYF. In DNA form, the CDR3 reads TGCAGCGTGCCGGGACAGGGGAACTACGAGCAGTACTTC.

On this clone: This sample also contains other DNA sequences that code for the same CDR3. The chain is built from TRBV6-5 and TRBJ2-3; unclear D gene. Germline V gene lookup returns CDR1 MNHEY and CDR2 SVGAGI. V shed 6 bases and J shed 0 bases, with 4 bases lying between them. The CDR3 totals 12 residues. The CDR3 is CASRSSTDTQYF. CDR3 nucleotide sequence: TGTGCCAGCAGATCTAGCACAGATACGCAGTATTTT.

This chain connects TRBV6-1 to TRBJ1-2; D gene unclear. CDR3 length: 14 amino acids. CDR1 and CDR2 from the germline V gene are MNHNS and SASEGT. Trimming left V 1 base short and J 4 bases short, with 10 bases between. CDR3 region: CASSEEDRGYGYTF. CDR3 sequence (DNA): TGTGCCAGCAGTGAAGAAGACCGCGGCTATGGCTACACCTTC.

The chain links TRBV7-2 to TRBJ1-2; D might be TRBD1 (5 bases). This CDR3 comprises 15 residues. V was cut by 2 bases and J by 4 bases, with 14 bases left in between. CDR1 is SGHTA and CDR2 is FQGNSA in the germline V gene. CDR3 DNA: TGTGCCAGCAGCTTATCGGGCAGGGTAATCTATGGCTACACCTTC. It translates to CASSLSGRVIYGYTF.

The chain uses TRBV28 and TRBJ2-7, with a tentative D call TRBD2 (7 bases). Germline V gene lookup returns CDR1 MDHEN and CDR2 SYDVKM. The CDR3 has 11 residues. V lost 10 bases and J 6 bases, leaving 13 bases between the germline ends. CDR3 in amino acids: CANSGGAEQYF. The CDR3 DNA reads TGTGCCAACTCTGGGGGGGCCGAGCAGTACTTC.